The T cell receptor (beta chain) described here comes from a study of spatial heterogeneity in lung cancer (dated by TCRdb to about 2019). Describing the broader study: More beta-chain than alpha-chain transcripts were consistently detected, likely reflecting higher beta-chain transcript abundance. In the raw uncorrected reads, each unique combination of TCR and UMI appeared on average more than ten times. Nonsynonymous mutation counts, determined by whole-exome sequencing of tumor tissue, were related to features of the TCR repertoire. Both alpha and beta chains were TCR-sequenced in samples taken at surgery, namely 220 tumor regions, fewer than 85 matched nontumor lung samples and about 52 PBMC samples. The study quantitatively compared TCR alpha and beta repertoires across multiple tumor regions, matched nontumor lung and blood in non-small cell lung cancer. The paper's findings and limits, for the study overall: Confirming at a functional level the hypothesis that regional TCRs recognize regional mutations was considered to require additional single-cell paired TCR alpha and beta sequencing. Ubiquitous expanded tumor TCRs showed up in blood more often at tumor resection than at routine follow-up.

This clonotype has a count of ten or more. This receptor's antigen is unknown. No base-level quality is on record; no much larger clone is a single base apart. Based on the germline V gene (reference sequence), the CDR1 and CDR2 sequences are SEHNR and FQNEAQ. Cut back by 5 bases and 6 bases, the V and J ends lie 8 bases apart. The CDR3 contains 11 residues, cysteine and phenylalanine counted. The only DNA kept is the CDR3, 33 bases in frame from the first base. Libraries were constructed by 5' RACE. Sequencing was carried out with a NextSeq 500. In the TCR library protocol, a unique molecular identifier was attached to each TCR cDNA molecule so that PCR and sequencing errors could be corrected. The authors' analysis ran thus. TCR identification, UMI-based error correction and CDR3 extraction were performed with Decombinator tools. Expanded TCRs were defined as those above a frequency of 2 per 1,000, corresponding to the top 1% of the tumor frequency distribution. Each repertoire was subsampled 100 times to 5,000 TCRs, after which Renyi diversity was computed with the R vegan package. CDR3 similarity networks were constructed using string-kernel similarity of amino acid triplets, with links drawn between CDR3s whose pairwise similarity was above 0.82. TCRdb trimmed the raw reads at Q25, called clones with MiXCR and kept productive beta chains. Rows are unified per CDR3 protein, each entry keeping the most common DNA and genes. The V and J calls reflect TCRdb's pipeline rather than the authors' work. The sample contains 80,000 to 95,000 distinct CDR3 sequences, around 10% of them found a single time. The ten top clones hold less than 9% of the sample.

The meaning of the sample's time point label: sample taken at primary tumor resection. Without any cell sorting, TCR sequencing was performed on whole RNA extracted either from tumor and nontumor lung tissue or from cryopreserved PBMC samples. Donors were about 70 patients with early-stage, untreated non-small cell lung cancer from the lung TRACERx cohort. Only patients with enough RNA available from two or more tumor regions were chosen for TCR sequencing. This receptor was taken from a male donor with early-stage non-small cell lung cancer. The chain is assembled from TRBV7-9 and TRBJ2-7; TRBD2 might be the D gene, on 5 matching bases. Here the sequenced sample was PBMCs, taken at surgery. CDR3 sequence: CASSEGSEQYF. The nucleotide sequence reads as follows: TGTGCCAGCAGCGAGGGAAGCGAGCAGTACTTC.